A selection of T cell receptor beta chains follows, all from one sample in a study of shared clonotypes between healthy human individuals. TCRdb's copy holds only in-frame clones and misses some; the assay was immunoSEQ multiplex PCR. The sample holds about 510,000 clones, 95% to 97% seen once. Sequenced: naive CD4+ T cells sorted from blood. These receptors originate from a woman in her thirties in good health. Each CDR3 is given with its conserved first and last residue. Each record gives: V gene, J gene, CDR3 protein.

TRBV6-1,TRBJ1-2,CASSATGSGYTF
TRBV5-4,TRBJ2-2,CASSRLAGDTGELFF
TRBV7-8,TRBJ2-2,CASSFTGETGELFF
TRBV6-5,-,CATRTGLISPYEQYF
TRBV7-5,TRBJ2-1,CVRSLALALIYNEQFF
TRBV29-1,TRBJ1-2,CSVYERNYGYTF
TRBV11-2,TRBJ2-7,CASSLSGSFYEQYF
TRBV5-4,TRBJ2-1,CASSLAGTSGSWEQFF
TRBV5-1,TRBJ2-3,CASSLKTFTDTQYF
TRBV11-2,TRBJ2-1,CASSLAGGPYNEQFF
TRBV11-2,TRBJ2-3,CASSLDRADTQYF
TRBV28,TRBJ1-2,CASSPGTGGYGYTF
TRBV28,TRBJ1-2,CASSSGGSSGGYTF
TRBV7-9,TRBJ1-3,CASSLGGVSGNTIYF
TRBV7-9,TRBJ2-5,CASSLGQGAGEQYF
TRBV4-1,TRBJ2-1,CASSRERDPSYNEQFF
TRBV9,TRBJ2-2,CASSVAGAGAVTGELFF
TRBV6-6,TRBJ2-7,CASSSPEREGRYEQYF
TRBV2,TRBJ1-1,CASSEAGQGGTEAFF
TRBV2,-,CASSAWAATPIEQYF
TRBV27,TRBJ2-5,CASNGLAGETQYF
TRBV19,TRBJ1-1,CASSRGTERDEAFF
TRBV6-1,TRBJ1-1,CATNRAGGGTEAFF
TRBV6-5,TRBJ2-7,CASSFTTAGTYEQYF
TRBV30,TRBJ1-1,CAWVGQTNTEAFF
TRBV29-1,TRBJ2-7,CSVRARAEQYF
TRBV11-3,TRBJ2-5,CASSFRGQETQYF
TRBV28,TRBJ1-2,CASRLIRTGINYGYTF
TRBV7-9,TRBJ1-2,CASSFFGVLGTDYGYTF
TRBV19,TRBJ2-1,CASSRDRGGSNEQFF
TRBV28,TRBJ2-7,CASSLRQGTYEQYF
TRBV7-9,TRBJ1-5,CASSLGDSANQPQHF
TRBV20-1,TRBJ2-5,CSANEETQYF
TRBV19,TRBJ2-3,CASSIVSKRLSTDTQYF
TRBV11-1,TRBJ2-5,CASSRGREETQYF
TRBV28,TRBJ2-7,CASIPARQGAPYEQYF
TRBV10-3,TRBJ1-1,CAISDGQGSNTEAFF
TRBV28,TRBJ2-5,CASAKRETQYF
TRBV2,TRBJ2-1,CASSEGLAGAGEQFF
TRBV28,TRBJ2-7,CASSETGQLSYEQYF
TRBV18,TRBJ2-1,CASSHPGLAAYNEQFF
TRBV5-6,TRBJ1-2,CASSSTRTYGYTF
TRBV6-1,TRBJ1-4,CASGTVLNEKLFF
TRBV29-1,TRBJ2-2,CSVENPGGTGELFF
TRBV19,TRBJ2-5,CASSTSAQQQETQYF
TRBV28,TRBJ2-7,CASSPRSGRRKNYEQYF